This TCR beta chain was captured by sequencing in a study of shared clonotypes between healthy human individuals. V shed 6 bases and J shed 0 bases, with 9 bases lying between them. Germline V lookup: CDR1 SGDLS, CDR2 YYNGEE. The CDR3 totals 13 residues. Original data processing: ImmunoSEQ only sent back junction sequences with no quality scores, so filtering was done differently. Profiled with immunoSEQ multiplex PCR; TCRdb holds only in-frame clones, not every one. The V and J calls and clone size are taken from that table; D and trimming were inferred from the DNA. The sample lists over 1.4 million clones, about 96% occurring once.

This TCR derives from a man aged 25-45 years in good health. Source material: naive CD4+ T cells sorted from blood. Regarding subset: CD45RA+ positively selected. The V call is TRBV9, the J call TRBJ1-2; D is undetermined. CDR3 DNA: TGTGCCAGCACAGATCCGACTAACTATGGCTACACCTTC. Translating it yields CASTDPTNYGYTF.